The next 27 T cell receptor beta chains were all read from a single sample in a study of early T cells in non-severe SARS-CoV-2 infection. TCRdb ran MiXCR on the 5' RACE reads and lists one entry per CDR3 protein. The sample shows about 25,000 distinct CDR3 sequences, 4.5% to 7% of them seen only once. The specimen was whole blood. The receptors originated from an adult who was a healthcare worker with PCR-confirmed SARS-CoV-2 infection or an uninfected control (not recorded which).

The sample holds many counts of this clonotype. The chain has TRBV29-1 and TRBJ2-7, with 7 nucleotides matching TRBD1. The CDR3 spans 13 residues. V was pared by 5 bases and J by 2 bases, with 6 bases of the junction left unmatched. The germline gives CDR1 SQVTM, CDR2 ANQGSEA. CDR3 sequence (DNA): TGCAGCGTTCTCCGGGACAGTGCCTACGAGCAGTACTTC. Translation: CSVLRDSAYEQYF.

In its sample, this clonotype was seen many times. The chain recombines TRBV7-7 with TRBJ2-1; D gene unclear. Trimming stripped 4 bases from V and 5 bases from J, with 9 bases between. Germline V gene lookup returns CDR1 SSHAT and CDR2 FNYEAQ (reference sequence). The CDR3 totals 13 residues. DNA of the CDR3: TGTGCCAGCAGCTCAAACAGTGACAATGAGCAGTTCTTC. Amino acids: CASSSNSDNEQFF.

The CDR3: CAVGQGLIETQYF. The CDR3, as DNA: TGTGCCGTTGGACAGGGTTTGATAGAGACCCAGTACTTC. This chain connects TRBV7-7 to TRBJ2-5, with 8 bases lining up with TRBD1. This CDR3 is 13 amino acids long. The germline V gene encodes CDR1 SSHAT and CDR2 FNYEAQ (reference sequence). V shed 11 bases and J 4 bases; nucleotides not matched to a gene: 9.

This clonotype was counted between two and nine times. The chain recombines TRBV3-1 with TRBJ1-1, with a tentative D call TRBD1 (6 bases). The CDR3 length is 15 residues. Germline lookup yields CDR1 LGHDT and CDR2 YNNKEL (reference sequence). V gave up 3 bases and J gave up 0 bases, with 11 bases separating them. CDR3 residues: CASSHAGAMNTEAFF. The CDR3 DNA sequence: TGTGCCAGCAGCCACGCGGGGGCCATGAACACTGAAGCTTTCTTT.

This clonotype was seen many times. The chain combines TRBV7-9 with TRBJ2-3; D uncertain. V lost 10 bases and J lost 8, with 13 bases in between. Germline values: CDR1 SEHNR, CDR2 FQNEAQ (reference sequence). The CDR3 runs 11 residues. CDR3 in DNA: TGTGCCACCACTCCTCAAGTTACGCAGTATTTT. It is translated as CATTPQVTQYF.

This rearrangement joins TRBV6-2 or TRBV6-3 to TRBJ1-1; no firm D call. The V and J ends lost 4 bases and 3 bases respectively, with 15 bases between them. This CDR3 is 15 amino acids long. Germline V gene sequence: CDR1 MNHEY, CDR2 SVGEGT. The CDR3 sequence is CASSFWGEADTEAFF. The CDR3 region has the DNA TGTGCCAGCAGTTTTTGGGGTGAGGCGGACACTGAAGCTTTCTTT.

The gene calls are TRBV11-3 and TRBJ2-7; no clear D gene. Germline CDR1 reads SGHNT; CDR2 reads YENEEA. The CDR3 totals 13 residues. V was trimmed by 1 base and J by 0 bases, leaving 4 bases between them. This chain's CDR3 is CASSLGNSYEQYF. CDR3 DNA sequence: TGTGCCAGCAGCTTAGGTAACTCCTACGAGCAGTACTTC.

The sample holds a few counts of this clonotype. This sequence joins TRBV2 and TRBJ2-5; no clear D gene. V shed 6 bases and J shed 5 bases, with 13 bases lying between them. This CDR3 is 13 amino acids long. CDR1 SNHLY and CDR2 FYNNEI come from the germline V gene. CDR3 in amino acids: CASRGYAVETQYF. The CDR3 DNA is TGTGCCAGCAGGGGGTATGCGGTGGAGACCCAGTACTTC.

This clonotype was seen at least ten times. This rearrangement joins TRBV5-5 to TRBJ1-2, with D uncertain. CDR1 is SGHKS, CDR2 YYEKEE, per germline (reference sequence). V was clipped by 5 bases and J by 4 bases, with 12 bases between them. The CDR3 runs to 13 residues. The CDR3 sequence: CASSPIPVYGYTF. CDR3 nucleotide sequence: TGTGCCAGCAGTCCTATTCCGGTCTATGGCTACACCTTC. Together with reference TRBV5-5 and TRBJ1-2, the CDR3 gives the full variable domain: DAGVTQSPTHLIKTRGQQVTLRCSPISGHKSVSWYQQVLGQGPQFIFQYYEKEERGRGNFPDRFSARQFPNYSSELNVNALLLGDSALYLCASSPIPVYGYTFGSGTRLTVV.

This clonotype came up many times. The J gene is TRBJ2-2, the V gene TRBV19, with D unresolved. CDR3 length: 14 residues. Trimming removed 5 bases from V and 1 base from J, with 8 bases in between. CDR1 and CDR2 (germline): LNHDA, SQIVND (reference sequence). The CDR3: CASSLTQNTGELFF. The CDR3 DNA follows: TGTGCCAGTAGTCTTACACAGAACACCGGGGAGCTGTTTTTT.

This clonotype was counted at least ten times. The rearrangement uses TRBV5-5 and TRBJ1-1, with 7 positions matching TRBD1. This CDR3 has 14 amino acids. Unmatched junction bases numbered 9, after V lost 4 bases and J lost 6 bases. Germline CDR1 SGHKS, CDR2 YYEKEE (reference sequence). As DNA, the CDR3 is TGTGCCAGCAGCACCCGACAGGGAGGAGCTGAAGCTTTCTTT. Residues: CASSTRQGGAEAFF.

V gene TRBV19 combines with J gene TRBJ2-3; TRBD2 might be the D (6 bases). This CDR3 region has 12 residues. Germline CDR1 is LNHDA and CDR2 is SQIVND (reference sequence). V was pared by 4 bases and J by 14 bases, with 16 bases between. CDR3 sequence reads: CASSRSGDVRYF. The CDR3 bases are TGTGCCAGTAGTAGGTCGGGAGATGTTCGGTATTTT.

By share, this clonotype counts as medium-sized. This chain joins TRBV19 and TRBJ1-2, with a weak D call TRBD1 (6 bases). Looked up from germline, CDR1 is LNHDA and CDR2 is SQIVND (reference sequence). There are 14 residues in the CDR3. The V end was cut by 4 bases, the J end by 6 bases, with 15 bases between. CDR3: CASSTRIRGDGYTF. In DNA form, the CDR3 reads TGTGCCAGTAGTACCCGTATCAGGGGCGATGGCTACACCTTC. Using reference TRBV19 and TRBJ1-2 for the parts outside the CDR3, the full variable domain is DGGITQSPKYLFRKEGQNVTLSCEQNLNHDAMYWYRQDPGQGLRLIYYSQIVNDFQKGDIAEGYSVSREKKESFPLTVTSAQKNPTAFYLCASSTRIRGDGYTFGSGTRLTVV.

This clonotype was recorded many times. The chain employs TRBV7-9 and TRBJ2-1; 8 bases are shared with TRBD2. The CDR3 extends over 17 amino acids. V lost 0 bases, J lost 4 bases, and 8 bases stayed unmatched. Germline V gene sequence: CDR1 SEHNR, CDR2 FQNEAQ (reference sequence). The CDR3 DNA follows: TGTGCCAGCAGCTTAGCCCGGGGAAGCGGGAGATACAATGAGCAGTTCTTC. Amino acid sequence: CASSLARGSGRYNEQFF.

This clonotype has a count of ten or more. The chain links TRBV5-1 to TRBJ2-1; a weak D match, TRBD1 (7 bases). The CDR3 totals 15 residues. Looked up from germline, CDR1 is SGHRS and CDR2 is YFSETQ. V lost 2 bases to trimming and J lost 2 bases, with 11 bases between them. CDR3 DNA sequence: TGCGCCAGCAGCTTCGGGGGACAGACCTACAATGAGCAGTTCTTC. As protein: CASSFGGQTYNEQFF.

The table lists this clonotype with many counts. The chain has TRBV28 and TRBJ1-2, with a weak D call TRBD1 (5 bases). Germline values: CDR1 MDHEN, CDR2 SYDVKM. Trimming took off 2 bases at V and 4 bases at J, with 11 bases between the two ends. The CDR3 runs to 14 residues. The CDR3 bases are TGTGCCAGCAGTTTACTGGCCAGGGTCTATGGCTACACCTTC. It yields the protein CASSLLARVYGYTF.

The chain is built from TRBV5-1 and TRBJ2-7, with D possibly being TRBD1 (5 bases). The CDR3 spans 13 residues. The germline CDR1 and CDR2 sequences are SGHRS and YFSETQ. Trimming stripped 0 bases from V and 5 bases from J, with 9 bases between. The CDR3 DNA reads as TGCGCCAGCAGCTTGGGGGGCAGGGACGAGCAGTACTTC. Its protein product is CASSLGGRDEQYF.

This clonotype was recorded a few times. The gene calls are TRBV29-1 and TRBJ2-7; a weak D match, TRBD2 (6 bases). V was pared by 2 bases and J by 6 bases, with 11 bases between. Germline assignment: CDR1 SQVTM and CDR2 ANQGSEA. This CDR3 is 12 amino acids long. CDR3 in amino acids: CSVEKGAGEQYF. In DNA, the CDR3 is TGCAGCGTTGAAAAGGGAGCGGGCGAGCAGTACTTC.

This clonotype is categorized as medium-sized. The V gene is TRBV4-3, the J gene TRBJ1-2; TRBD1 might be the D (6 bases). Between the trimmed V and J ends, which lost 0 bases and 7 bases, there was a span of 12 bases. Germline lookup yields CDR1 LGHNA and CDR2 YSLEER. This CDR3 has 14 residues. The CDR3 sequence is CASSQDPDSRGYTF. In DNA form, the CDR3 reads TGCGCCAGCAGCCAAGATCCGGACAGTCGTGGCTACACCTTC.

CDR3 bases: TGCAGTGCTAGGCGGGCGGGGTCTCCTACTGAGCAGTACTTC. Residues: CSARRAGSPTEQYF. The V call is TRBV20-1, the J call TRBJ2-7, with D tentatively TRBD2 (6 bases). V was shortened by 3 bases and J by 7 bases, with 19 bases between the two germline ends. The CDR3 has 14 amino acids. Germline V gives CDR1 DFQATT, CDR2 SNEGSKA (reference sequence).

This clonotype was picked up a small number of times. In DNA, the CDR3 is TGTGCCAGCAGTAGGGGGGGGGCGGTTAGCACTGAAGCTTTCTTT. Protein: CASSRGGAVSTEAFF. The chain carries TRBV27 and TRBJ1-1, with D maybe TRBD1 (6 bases). This CDR3 contains 15 residues. Germline V gene data show CDR1 as MNHEY and CDR2 as SMNVEV (reference sequence). V was cut by 5 bases and J by 4 bases, with 17 bases left in between.

This clonotype was picked up one time. A much larger clone sits a single nucleotide away, making a read error possible. V gene TRBV28 combines with J gene TRBJ2-7; the D gene is possibly TRBD1 (6 bases). The CDR3 loop spans 14 amino acids. V shed 0 bases and J shed 2 bases, with 8 bases lying between them. Germline CDR1 is MDHEN and CDR2 is SYDVKM. The CDR3 DNA sequence: TGTGCCAGCAGTTTATGGGACAGAACCTACGAGCAGTACTTC. Its translation: CASSLWDRTYEQYF.

The table lists this clonotype with many counts. V and J are TRBV7-9 and TRBJ2-1; no reliable D call. This CDR3 spans 15 amino acids. Germline V gives CDR1 SEHNR, CDR2 FQNEAQ (reference sequence). Trimming pared 4 bases from V and 2 bases from J, leaving 12 bases between. CDR3 sequence (DNA): TGTGCCAGCAGCTCCCCCCTTGACACCTACAATGAGCAGTTCTTC. This codes for CASSSPLDTYNEQFF.

Many counts were recorded for this clonotype. The rearrangement links TRBV28 to TRBJ1-6; maybe TRBD1 (6 bases). This CDR3 has 16 amino acids. The germline CDR1 and CDR2 sequences are MDHEN and SYDVKM. The V end was cut by 5 bases, the J end by 9 bases, with 20 bases between. CDR3 amino acids: CASSDARGTTSSPLHF. In nucleotides, the CDR3 is TGTGCCAGCAGTGACGCCAGGGGTACCACGAGTTCACCCCTCCACTTT. Full variable domain (remainder filled in from reference TRBV28 and TRBJ1-6): DVKVTQSSRYLVKRTGEKVFLECVQDMDHENMFWYRQDPGLGLRLIYFSYDVKMKEKGDIPEGYSVSREKKERFSLILESASTNQTSMYLCASSDARGTTSSPLHFGNGTRLTVT.

The sample holds a few counts of this clonotype. This rearrangement joins TRBV3-1 to TRBJ2-2; tentative D call: TRBD1 (5 bases). The V gene's germline CDR1 is LGHDT and CDR2 YNNKEL (reference sequence). V lost 6 bases, J lost 6 bases, and 8 bases lay in between. This CDR3 is built from 12 residues. In nucleotides, the CDR3 is TGTGCCAGCAGTCTCAGGGCCGGGGAGCTGTTTTTT. Its protein is CASSLRAGELFF.

V and J are TRBV7-2 and TRBJ2-2; D possibly uses TRBD1 or TRBD2 (5 bases each). V lost 5 bases and J 5 bases, leaving 18 bases between the germline ends. The CDR3 runs 16 residues. Germline CDR1 and CDR2: SGHTA and FQGNSA. The CDR3 loop is CASSVTGTVHTGELFF. The CDR3 nucleotides read TGTGCCAGCAGCGTAACCGGGACGGTTCATACCGGGGAGCTGTTTTTT.

This clonotype has at least ten counts. The chain is built from TRBV20-1 and TRBJ2-7; possible D gene TRBD2, 6 bases. Germline values: CDR1 DFQATT, CDR2 SNEGSKA (reference sequence). The length of the CDR3 is 13 residues. Trimming cost V 3 bases and J 0 bases, with 9 bases left between them. The CDR3 sequence: CSASQGLSYEQYF. CDR3 nucleotide sequence: TGCAGTGCTAGCCAGGGACTCTCCTACGAGCAGTACTTC.